The 29 T cell receptor beta chains below come from one sample, sequenced in a study of CD8 T cells in Susac syndrome. A quantity of about 0.5 to 1 ug RNA underwent reverse transcription using random hexamers. One entry per CDR3 protein, called by TCRdb with MiXCR from the immunoSEQ multiplex PCR reads. Of about 140,000 distinct CDR3 sequences in the sample, roughly 94% were seen once. The sample was CD4+ T cells from PBMCs. These receptors were taken from a human donor with Susac syndrome.

This rearrangement joins TRBV11-3 to TRBJ2-2, with D maybe TRBD2 (6 bases). The ends were cut back, 5 bases at V and 2 bases at J, with 12 bases in the middle. Germline CDR1 and CDR2: SGHNT and YENEEA. CDR3 length: 15 amino acids. CDR3 bases: TGTGCCAGCAGCCAAGGCGGGACCAACACCGGGGAGCTGTTTTTT. It is translated as CASSQGGTNTGELFF. Combining the CDR3 with reference TRBV11-3 and TRBJ2-2 gives the whole variable domain EAGVVQSPRYKIIEKKQPVAFWCNPISGHNTLYWYLQNLGQGPELLIRYENEEAVDDSQLPKDRFSAERLKGVDSTLKIQPAELGDSAVYLCASSQGGTNTGELFFGEGSRLTVL.

The chain links TRBV28 to TRBJ2-7, with D tentatively TRBD1 (6 bases). Germline V gene data show CDR1 as MDHEN and CDR2 as SYDVKM. Trimming stripped 2 bases from V and 5 bases from J, with 16 bases between. The length of the CDR3 is 15 residues. For the CDR3, the DNA is TGTGCCAGCAGTTTAACCGGGCAGGGGAATAACGAGCAGTACTTC. It specifies CASSLTGQGNNEQYF.

The chain has TRBV30 and TRBJ2-2; TRBD1 or TRBD2 may be the D gene (6 bases each). Germline lookup yields CDR1 GTSNPN and CDR2 SVGIG (reference sequence). The CDR3 has 11 residues. V gave up 5 bases and J gave up 14 bases, with 15 bases separating them. The CDR3 region has the DNA TGTGCCTGGGGGGGAGGACAGACACTGTTTTTT. Translation: CAWGGGQTLFF.

CDR3 sequence reads: CASSMLGPQGIYGYTF. CDR3 bases: TGTGCCAGTAGTATGCTCGGTCCCCAGGGGATTTATGGCTACACCTTC. The chain has TRBV19 and TRBJ1-2; D is perhaps TRBD1 (6 bases). This CDR3 contains 16 residues. Germline CDR1 reads LNHDA; CDR2 reads SQIVND (reference sequence). Trimming pared 3 bases from V and 5 bases from J, leaving 19 bases between. Full variable domain (missing parts from reference TRBV19 and TRBJ1-2): DGGITQSPKYLFRKEGQNVTLSCEQNLNHDAMYWYRQDPGQGLRLIYYSQIVNDFQKGDIAEGYSVSREKKESFPLTVTSAQKNPTAFYLCASSMLGPQGIYGYTFGSGTRLTVV.

The CDR3 loop is CASSIQGYRGYTF. CDR3 nucleotide sequence: TGTGCCAGCAGTATACAGGGCTATAGAGGCTACACCTTC. V usage is TRBV28 and J usage is TRBJ1-2; perhaps TRBD1 as D (6 bases). From germline, CDR1 is MDHEN and CDR2 SYDVKM. Between the trimmed V and J ends, which lost 5 bases and 8 bases, there was a span of 15 bases. CDR3 length equals 13 residues.

This clonotype occurred a few times. This chain uses TRBV6-2 or TRBV6-3 with TRBJ2-5; D is uncertain. The CDR3 runs to 13 residues. CDR1 is MNHEY, CDR2 SVGEGT, per germline. Between the trimmed V and J ends, which lost 10 bases and 4 bases, there was a span of 16 bases. The CDR3 reads CAIQPLGRETQYF. As DNA, the CDR3 is TGTGCCATTCAGCCCTTAGGTCGAGAGACCCAGTACTTC.

This chain links TRBV28 with TRBJ1-4; D gene uncertain. Germline CDR1 reads MDHEN; CDR2 reads SYDVKM. The CDR3 is 15 amino acids. V shed 5 bases and J shed 3 bases, with 13 bases lying between them. This CDR3 reads CASSPAGRANEKLFF. The CDR3 coding sequence is TGTGCCAGCAGTCCAGCAGGACGAGCTAATGAAAAACTGTTTTTT.

This chain connects TRBV30 to TRBJ1-3, with D perhaps matching TRBD1 (5 bases). V lost 2 bases to trimming and J lost 9 bases, with 17 bases between them. The CDR3 extends over 14 amino acids. Per germline, CDR1 GTSNPN and CDR2 SVGIG (reference sequence). Here the CDR3 reads CAWSRTPGVGTIYF. The CDR3 nucleotides read TGTGCCTGGAGTAGAACACCGGGGGTCGGCACCATATATTTT.

J is TRBJ1-1 and V is TRBV20-1; 10 nucleotides align to TRBD1. The CDR3 consists of 13 residues. Germline V gene data show CDR1 as DFQATT and CDR2 as SNEGSKA (reference sequence). V gave up 6 bases and J gave up 7 bases; unmatched junction bases: 8. CDR3 DNA sequence: TGCAGTGCGGAACGACAGGGGGCTGGTGAAGCTTTCTTT. This encodes CSAERQGAGEAFF.

The chain carries TRBV20-1 and TRBJ2-7; 7 positions agree with TRBD2. Germline V gene data show CDR1 as DFQATT and CDR2 as SNEGSKA (reference sequence). Losses at the gene ends were 7 bases for V and 1 base for J; bases not matched to a gene: 7. The CDR3 spans 13 residues. In DNA, the CDR3 is TGCAGTGTCCAAGCGGGGAAATCCTACGAGCAGTACTTC. Protein: CSVQAGKSYEQYF.

The rearrangement uses TRBV27 and TRBJ1-2, with D possibly matching TRBD1 (5 bases). The CDR3 contains 13 residues. Between the trimmed V and J ends, which lost 6 bases and 7 bases, there was a span of 15 bases. Germline V gives CDR1 MNHEY, CDR2 SMNVEV (reference sequence). The CDR3, as DNA: TGTGCCAGCAGCGGAAGGGGTTGGGGTGGCTACACCTTC. Protein sequence: CASSGRGWGGYTF.

The CDR3 bases are TGTGCCAGCGCTCTGGCCGAAGCTTTCTTT. Translation: CASALAEAFF. The genes are TRBV27 and TRBJ1-1; no clear D gene. The CDR3 has 10 amino acids. Germline CDR1 is MNHEY and CDR2 is SMNVEV (reference sequence). With 8 bases removed from V and 8 bases from J, the gap between germline ends came to 9 bases.

The V call is TRBV12-3 or TRBV12-4, the J call TRBJ1-4; D is possibly TRBD1 (5 bases). V was trimmed by 2 bases and J by 0 bases, leaving 7 bases between them. The length of the CDR3 is 15 residues. CDR3 sequence: CASSLRGATNEKLFF. The CDR3 coding sequence is TGTGCCAGCAGTTTACGGGGGGCAACTAATGAAAAACTGTTTTTT.

The V gene is TRBV20-1, the J gene TRBJ2-7, with 9 bases identical to TRBD1. This CDR3 is built from 15 residues. Germline values: CDR1 DFQATT, CDR2 SNEGSKA (reference sequence). Losses at the gene ends were 3 bases for V and 3 bases for J; bases not matched to a gene: 9. The CDR3 region has the DNA TGCAGTGCTAGGCGGGACAGGGAAAATTACTACGAGCAGTACTTC. Protein product: CSARRDRENYYEQYF.

The chain is built from TRBV30 and TRBJ2-7; unclear D gene. Per the germline V gene, CDR1 is GTSNPN and CDR2 is SVGIG (reference sequence). Trimming shortened V by 5 bases and J by 1 base, and 15 bases separated the two germline ends. CDR3 length: 14 amino acids. DNA of the CDR3: TGTGCCTGGCGACGCGTGACGGAATCCTACGAGCAGTACTTC. This sequence encodes CAWRRVTESYEQYF.

CDR3 bases: TGTGCCAGCAGCCCAATTGGGGGTGATCAGCCCCAGCATTTT. Translated, it gives CASSPIGGDQPQHF. The chain is built from TRBV4-2 and TRBJ1-5; D perhaps matches TRBD1 (5 bases). V lost 4 bases to trimming and J lost 5 bases, with 12 bases between them. This CDR3 is 14 amino acids long. CDR1 is LGHNA and CDR2 is YNFKEQ in the germline V gene.

CDR3 in amino acids: CSARDHSGGANEQFF. The CDR3 DNA reads TGCAGTGCTAGAGATCATAGCGGGGGGGCGAATGAGCAGTTCTTC. This chain connects TRBV20-1 to TRBJ2-1; TRBD2 agrees at 11 bases. The length of the CDR3 is 15 residues. The V segment lost 0 bases and the J segment 7 bases; nucleotides outside the gene matches: 5. Per germline, CDR1 DFQATT and CDR2 SNEGSKA (reference sequence).

About this clonotype: Mismatch with germline at one junction end may stem from a read error. This chain links TRBV7-7 with TRBJ2-1; D possibly corresponds to TRBD2 (5 bases). The CDR3 runs 14 residues. The germline V gene encodes CDR1 SSHAT and CDR2 FNYEAQ (reference sequence). The CDR3 is CASSLGADLNEQFF. The CDR3 DNA reads TGTGCTAGCAGCTTAGGAGCGGACCTAAATGAGCAGTTCTTC. The full variable domain, rest sourced from reference TRBV7-7 and TRBJ2-1, is GAGVSQSPRYKVTKRGQDVTLRCDPISSHATLYWYQQALGQGPEFLTYFNYEAQPDKSGLPSDRFSAERPEGSISTLTIQRTEQRDSAMYRCASSLGADLNEQFFGPGTRLTVL.

CDR3 loop: CASSYGSDTGELFF. CDR3 DNA sequence: TGTGCCAGCAGTTACGGGTCGGACACCGGGGAGCTGTTTTTT. J is TRBJ2-2 and V is TRBV6-2 or TRBV6-3; D unresolved. The V gene's germline CDR1 is MNHEY and CDR2 SVGEGT. The CDR3 totals 14 residues. V was trimmed by 2 bases and J by 3 bases, leaving 7 bases between them.

This sequence joins TRBV20-1 and TRBJ2-3; 7 bases agree with TRBD1. In germline, CDR1 is DFQATT, CDR2 SNEGSKA (reference sequence). The CDR3 is made up of 14 amino acids. After removal of 4 bases from V and 3 bases from J, the junction contained 7 bases not matched to a gene. The chain's CDR3 is CSAIDRDRTDTQYF. Written as DNA, the CDR3 is TGCAGTGCTATTGACCGGGACAGAACAGATACGCAGTATTTT.

The chain combines TRBV28 with TRBJ2-7; the D is unclear. Germline assignment: CDR1 MDHEN and CDR2 SYDVKM. Trimming stripped 5 bases from V and 9 bases from J, with 17 bases between. The CDR3 runs 13 residues. CDR3 DNA: TGTGCCAGCAGTCAGGCGCGATTTAGGGTGCAGTACTTC. This sequence encodes CASSQARFRVQYF.

This rearrangement joins TRBV2 to TRBJ2-3; unclear D gene. Trimming took 7 bases from V and 3 from J, leaving 14 bases between them. CDR3 length equals 14 residues. In germline, CDR1 is SNHLY, CDR2 FYNNEI. As DNA, the CDR3 is TGTGCCAGCACGTGGGCAGGTGGAACAGATACGCAGTATTTT. It is translated as CASTWAGGTDTQYF.

The rearrangement uses TRBV9 and TRBJ2-2; TRBD1 might be the D (6 bases). Germline V lookup: CDR1 SGDLS, CDR2 YYNGEE. The ends were cut back, 0 bases at V and 7 bases at J, with 10 bases in the middle. This CDR3 is built from 14 residues. CDR3 sequence (DNA): TGTGCCAGCAGCGTAGTGGGGGCAGGCGGGGAGCTGTTTTTT. Translating gives CASSVVGAGGELFF.

This chain uses TRBV9 with TRBJ2-6; maybe TRBD2 (5 bases). Germline loops: CDR1 SGDLS, CDR2 YYNGEE. V was pared by 3 bases and J by 2 bases, with 18 bases between. This CDR3 is built from 18 residues. This chain's CDR3 is CASSESRTWGTGANVLTF. DNA for the CDR3: TGTGCCAGCAGCGAGTCACGGACTTGGGGAACTGGGGCCAACGTCCTGACTTTC.

The V gene is TRBV7-2, the J gene TRBJ2-3; possible D gene TRBD2, 6 bases. CDR3 length: 15 amino acids. V lost 5 bases to trimming and J lost 3 bases, with 15 bases between them. Germline loops: CDR1 SGHTA, CDR2 FQGNSA. In nucleotides, the CDR3 is TGTGCCAGCAGCCAACGGGGGAGGAGGACAGATACGCAGTATTTT. Amino acids: CASSQRGRRTDTQYF.

The chain links TRBV25-1 to TRBJ1-2; TRBD1 is a possible D gene (5 bases). The ends were cut back, 2 bases at V and 8 bases at J, with 21 bases in the middle. The length of the CDR3 is 16 residues. The germline gives CDR1 MGHDK, CDR2 SYGVNS. Here the CDR3 DNA reads TGTGCCAGCAGTGAAGGCCCCGGGGGTCAGCGGTGGGGCTACACCTTC. As protein: CASSEGPGGQRWGYTF.

The chain combines TRBV18 with TRBJ1-1; D remains unclear. V lost 1 base and J lost 7, with 7 bases in between. The V gene's germline CDR1 is KGHSH and CDR2 LQKENI. The CDR3 has 12 amino acids. CDR3 sequence reads: CASSPLVGEAFF. The CDR3 DNA is TGTGCCAGCTCACCACTCGTCGGTGAAGCTTTCTTT.

The genes are TRBV20-1 and TRBJ2-7; TRBD2 matches 7 bases. This CDR3 has 13 residues. The V and J ends lost 2 bases and 6 bases, in that order; junction bases with no gene match: 7. Germline values: CDR1 DFQATT, CDR2 SNEGSKA (reference sequence). The CDR3 DNA reads as TGCAGTGCTAGACGGGGGAGGGCCATCGAGCAGTACTTC. Encoded protein: CSARRGRAIEQYF.

V is TRBV4-2 and J is TRBJ2-7; tentative D call: TRBD1 (5 bases). Between the trimmed V and J ends, which lost 3 bases and 0 bases, there was a span of 12 bases. Germline values: CDR1 LGHNA, CDR2 YNFKEQ. This CDR3 contains 15 residues. The CDR3 DNA follows: TGTGCCAGCAGCCATGGGGCGATCGGCTCCTACGAGCAGTACTTC. It codes for CASSHGAIGSYEQYF.